This T cell receptor beta chain is from a study of CD8 T cells in Susac syndrome. The study sequenced TCR beta in blood CD8+ and CD4+ T cells. In the multiple sclerosis control group, patients were treatment-naive and had stable or active relapsing-remitting disease. This CDR3 region has 13 residues. V was trimmed by 6 bases and J by 2 bases, leaving 11 bases between them. From germline, CDR1 is DFQATT and CDR2 SNEGSKA (reference sequence). When the RNA was reverse transcribed, random hexamers were used with an input of roughly 0.5 to 1 ug. By means of immunoSEQ multiplex PCR, TCR beta CDR3 spanning 54 Vbeta and 13 Jbeta underwent amplification. TCRdb recomputed calls from the immunoSEQ multiplex PCR reads with MiXCR, one row per CDR3 protein. The sample consists of 140,000 to 150,000 distinct CDR3 sequences, approximately 95% of them appearing once.

The J gene is TRBJ1-3, the V gene TRBV20-1; a possible D gene is TRBD1 (5 bases). Sequencing was carried out using CD4+ T cells from PBMCs. This TCR was sampled from a human donor with multiple sclerosis. The chain's CDR3 is CSAPGRTGNTIYF. The CDR3 DNA is TGCAGTGCGCCGGGACGGACTGGAAACACCATATATTTT.